Below, 9 T cell receptor beta chains from the same sample are listed, as sequenced in a study of cytomegalovirus exposure and HLA in healthy donors. The primer mix had 60 Vbeta and 13 Jbeta primers. Sequencing was performed with immunoSEQ multiplex PCR; in TCRdb, only in-frame clones are kept and a portion is missing. Altogether under 130,000 clones are present, 60% to 85% being singletons, with the ten largest covering under 4.5%. Sequencing used PBMCs. Receptor source: a man in his forties or fifties in good health and CMV-seropositive.

This clone was found a few times. V and J are TRBV6-5 and TRBJ2-2, with 8 bases fitting TRBD1. The V segment lost 8 bases and the J segment 7 bases; nucleotides outside the gene matches: 9. CDR3 size: 14 residues. Germline V gene sequence: CDR1 MNHEY, CDR2 SVGAGI. CDR3: CASGEQGDVGELFF. CDR3 DNA: TGTGCCAGCGGTGAACAGGGGGATGTCGGGGAGCTGTTTTTT.

V gene TRBV18 combines with J gene TRBJ2-3; tentatively, D is TRBD1 (7 bases). CDR3 length: 14 amino acids. Trimming cost V 6 bases and J 2 bases, with 12 bases left between them. Germline values: CDR1 KGHSH, CDR2 LQKENI. CDR3 amino acids: CASSRGTATDTQYF. In DNA form, the CDR3 reads TGTGCCAGCTCCCGGGGGACAGCCACAGATACGCAGTATTTT.

The V gene is TRBV30, the J gene TRBJ1-5; D may be TRBD1 (6 bases). CDR3 length: 13 amino acids. Trimming removed 1 base from V and 7 bases from J, with 11 bases in between. Germline V gene lookup returns CDR1 GTSNPN and CDR2 SVGIG (reference sequence). CDR3: CAWSAGVEQPQHF. CDR3 DNA sequence: TGTGCCTGGAGTGCAGGGGTGGAGCAGCCCCAGCATTTT.

This clone was seen a handful of times. The chain links TRBV7-3 to TRBJ1-1, with D possibly TRBD1 on 5 matching bases. Trimming removed 2 bases from V and 4 bases from J, with 11 bases in between. The CDR3 runs to 14 residues. CDR1 and CDR2 (germline): SGHTA, FQGTGA. The CDR3 DNA is TGTGCCAGCAGCTTATTGGGGGGAGGCACTGAAGCTTTCTTT. Protein sequence: CASSLLGGGTEAFF.

This clone was seen just once. The CDR3 sequence: CASSDLAGPYNEQFF. CDR3 sequence (DNA): TGTGCCAGCAGTGATTTGGCGGGGCCCTACAATGAGCAGTTCTTC. The genes are TRBV6-1 and TRBJ2-1, with TRBD2 as a possible D gene (6 bases). Trimming took 3 bases from V and 2 from J, leaving 11 bases between them. Germline-derived CDR1 and CDR2 are MNHNS and SASEGT. The CDR3 totals 15 residues.

The genes are TRBV5-6 and TRBJ1-2; 11 nucleotides line up with TRBD1. The J segment lost 5 bases and the V segment lost 1 base, leaving 7 bases of the junction unmatched. CDR1 SGHDT and CDR2 YYEEEE come from the germline V gene. The CDR3 consists of 16 residues. The CDR3 spells CASSLIGTGGLYGYTF. In DNA form, the CDR3 reads TGTGCCAGCAGCTTGATAGGGACAGGGGGTCTGTATGGCTACACCTTC.

V and J are TRBV7-3 and TRBJ2-2; 10 nucleotides align to TRBD2. This CDR3 has 17 residues. With 2 bases clipped from V and 3 bases from J, the junction kept 6 bases outside the gene matches. CDR1 is SGHTA, CDR2 FQGTGA, per germline. This CDR3 reads CASSLPLLAGDTGELFF. The CDR3 DNA sequence: TGTGCCAGCAGCTTACCCCTGCTAGCGGGAGACACCGGGGAGCTGTTTTTT.

The chain uses TRBV28 and TRBJ2-6, with D possibly TRBD2 on 6 matching bases. V was shortened by 5 bases and J by 2 bases, with 7 bases between the two germline ends. Germline loops: CDR1 MDHEN, CDR2 SYDVKM. The CDR3 length is 14 residues. The CDR3 region is CASSPGAGANVLTF. The CDR3 bases are TGTGCCAGCAGTCCGGGGGCTGGGGCCAACGTCCTGACTTTC.

This rearrangement joins TRBV9 to TRBJ2-6; weak D call: TRBD1 (5 bases). The CDR3 has 17 residues. Germline loops: CDR1 SGDLS, CDR2 YYNGEE. V was clipped by 0 bases and J by 0 bases, with 10 bases between them. The CDR3 reads CASSVEGANSGANVLTF. The CDR3 DNA is TGTGCCAGCAGCGTAGAAGGGGCAAACTCTGGGGCCAACGTCCTGACTTTC.